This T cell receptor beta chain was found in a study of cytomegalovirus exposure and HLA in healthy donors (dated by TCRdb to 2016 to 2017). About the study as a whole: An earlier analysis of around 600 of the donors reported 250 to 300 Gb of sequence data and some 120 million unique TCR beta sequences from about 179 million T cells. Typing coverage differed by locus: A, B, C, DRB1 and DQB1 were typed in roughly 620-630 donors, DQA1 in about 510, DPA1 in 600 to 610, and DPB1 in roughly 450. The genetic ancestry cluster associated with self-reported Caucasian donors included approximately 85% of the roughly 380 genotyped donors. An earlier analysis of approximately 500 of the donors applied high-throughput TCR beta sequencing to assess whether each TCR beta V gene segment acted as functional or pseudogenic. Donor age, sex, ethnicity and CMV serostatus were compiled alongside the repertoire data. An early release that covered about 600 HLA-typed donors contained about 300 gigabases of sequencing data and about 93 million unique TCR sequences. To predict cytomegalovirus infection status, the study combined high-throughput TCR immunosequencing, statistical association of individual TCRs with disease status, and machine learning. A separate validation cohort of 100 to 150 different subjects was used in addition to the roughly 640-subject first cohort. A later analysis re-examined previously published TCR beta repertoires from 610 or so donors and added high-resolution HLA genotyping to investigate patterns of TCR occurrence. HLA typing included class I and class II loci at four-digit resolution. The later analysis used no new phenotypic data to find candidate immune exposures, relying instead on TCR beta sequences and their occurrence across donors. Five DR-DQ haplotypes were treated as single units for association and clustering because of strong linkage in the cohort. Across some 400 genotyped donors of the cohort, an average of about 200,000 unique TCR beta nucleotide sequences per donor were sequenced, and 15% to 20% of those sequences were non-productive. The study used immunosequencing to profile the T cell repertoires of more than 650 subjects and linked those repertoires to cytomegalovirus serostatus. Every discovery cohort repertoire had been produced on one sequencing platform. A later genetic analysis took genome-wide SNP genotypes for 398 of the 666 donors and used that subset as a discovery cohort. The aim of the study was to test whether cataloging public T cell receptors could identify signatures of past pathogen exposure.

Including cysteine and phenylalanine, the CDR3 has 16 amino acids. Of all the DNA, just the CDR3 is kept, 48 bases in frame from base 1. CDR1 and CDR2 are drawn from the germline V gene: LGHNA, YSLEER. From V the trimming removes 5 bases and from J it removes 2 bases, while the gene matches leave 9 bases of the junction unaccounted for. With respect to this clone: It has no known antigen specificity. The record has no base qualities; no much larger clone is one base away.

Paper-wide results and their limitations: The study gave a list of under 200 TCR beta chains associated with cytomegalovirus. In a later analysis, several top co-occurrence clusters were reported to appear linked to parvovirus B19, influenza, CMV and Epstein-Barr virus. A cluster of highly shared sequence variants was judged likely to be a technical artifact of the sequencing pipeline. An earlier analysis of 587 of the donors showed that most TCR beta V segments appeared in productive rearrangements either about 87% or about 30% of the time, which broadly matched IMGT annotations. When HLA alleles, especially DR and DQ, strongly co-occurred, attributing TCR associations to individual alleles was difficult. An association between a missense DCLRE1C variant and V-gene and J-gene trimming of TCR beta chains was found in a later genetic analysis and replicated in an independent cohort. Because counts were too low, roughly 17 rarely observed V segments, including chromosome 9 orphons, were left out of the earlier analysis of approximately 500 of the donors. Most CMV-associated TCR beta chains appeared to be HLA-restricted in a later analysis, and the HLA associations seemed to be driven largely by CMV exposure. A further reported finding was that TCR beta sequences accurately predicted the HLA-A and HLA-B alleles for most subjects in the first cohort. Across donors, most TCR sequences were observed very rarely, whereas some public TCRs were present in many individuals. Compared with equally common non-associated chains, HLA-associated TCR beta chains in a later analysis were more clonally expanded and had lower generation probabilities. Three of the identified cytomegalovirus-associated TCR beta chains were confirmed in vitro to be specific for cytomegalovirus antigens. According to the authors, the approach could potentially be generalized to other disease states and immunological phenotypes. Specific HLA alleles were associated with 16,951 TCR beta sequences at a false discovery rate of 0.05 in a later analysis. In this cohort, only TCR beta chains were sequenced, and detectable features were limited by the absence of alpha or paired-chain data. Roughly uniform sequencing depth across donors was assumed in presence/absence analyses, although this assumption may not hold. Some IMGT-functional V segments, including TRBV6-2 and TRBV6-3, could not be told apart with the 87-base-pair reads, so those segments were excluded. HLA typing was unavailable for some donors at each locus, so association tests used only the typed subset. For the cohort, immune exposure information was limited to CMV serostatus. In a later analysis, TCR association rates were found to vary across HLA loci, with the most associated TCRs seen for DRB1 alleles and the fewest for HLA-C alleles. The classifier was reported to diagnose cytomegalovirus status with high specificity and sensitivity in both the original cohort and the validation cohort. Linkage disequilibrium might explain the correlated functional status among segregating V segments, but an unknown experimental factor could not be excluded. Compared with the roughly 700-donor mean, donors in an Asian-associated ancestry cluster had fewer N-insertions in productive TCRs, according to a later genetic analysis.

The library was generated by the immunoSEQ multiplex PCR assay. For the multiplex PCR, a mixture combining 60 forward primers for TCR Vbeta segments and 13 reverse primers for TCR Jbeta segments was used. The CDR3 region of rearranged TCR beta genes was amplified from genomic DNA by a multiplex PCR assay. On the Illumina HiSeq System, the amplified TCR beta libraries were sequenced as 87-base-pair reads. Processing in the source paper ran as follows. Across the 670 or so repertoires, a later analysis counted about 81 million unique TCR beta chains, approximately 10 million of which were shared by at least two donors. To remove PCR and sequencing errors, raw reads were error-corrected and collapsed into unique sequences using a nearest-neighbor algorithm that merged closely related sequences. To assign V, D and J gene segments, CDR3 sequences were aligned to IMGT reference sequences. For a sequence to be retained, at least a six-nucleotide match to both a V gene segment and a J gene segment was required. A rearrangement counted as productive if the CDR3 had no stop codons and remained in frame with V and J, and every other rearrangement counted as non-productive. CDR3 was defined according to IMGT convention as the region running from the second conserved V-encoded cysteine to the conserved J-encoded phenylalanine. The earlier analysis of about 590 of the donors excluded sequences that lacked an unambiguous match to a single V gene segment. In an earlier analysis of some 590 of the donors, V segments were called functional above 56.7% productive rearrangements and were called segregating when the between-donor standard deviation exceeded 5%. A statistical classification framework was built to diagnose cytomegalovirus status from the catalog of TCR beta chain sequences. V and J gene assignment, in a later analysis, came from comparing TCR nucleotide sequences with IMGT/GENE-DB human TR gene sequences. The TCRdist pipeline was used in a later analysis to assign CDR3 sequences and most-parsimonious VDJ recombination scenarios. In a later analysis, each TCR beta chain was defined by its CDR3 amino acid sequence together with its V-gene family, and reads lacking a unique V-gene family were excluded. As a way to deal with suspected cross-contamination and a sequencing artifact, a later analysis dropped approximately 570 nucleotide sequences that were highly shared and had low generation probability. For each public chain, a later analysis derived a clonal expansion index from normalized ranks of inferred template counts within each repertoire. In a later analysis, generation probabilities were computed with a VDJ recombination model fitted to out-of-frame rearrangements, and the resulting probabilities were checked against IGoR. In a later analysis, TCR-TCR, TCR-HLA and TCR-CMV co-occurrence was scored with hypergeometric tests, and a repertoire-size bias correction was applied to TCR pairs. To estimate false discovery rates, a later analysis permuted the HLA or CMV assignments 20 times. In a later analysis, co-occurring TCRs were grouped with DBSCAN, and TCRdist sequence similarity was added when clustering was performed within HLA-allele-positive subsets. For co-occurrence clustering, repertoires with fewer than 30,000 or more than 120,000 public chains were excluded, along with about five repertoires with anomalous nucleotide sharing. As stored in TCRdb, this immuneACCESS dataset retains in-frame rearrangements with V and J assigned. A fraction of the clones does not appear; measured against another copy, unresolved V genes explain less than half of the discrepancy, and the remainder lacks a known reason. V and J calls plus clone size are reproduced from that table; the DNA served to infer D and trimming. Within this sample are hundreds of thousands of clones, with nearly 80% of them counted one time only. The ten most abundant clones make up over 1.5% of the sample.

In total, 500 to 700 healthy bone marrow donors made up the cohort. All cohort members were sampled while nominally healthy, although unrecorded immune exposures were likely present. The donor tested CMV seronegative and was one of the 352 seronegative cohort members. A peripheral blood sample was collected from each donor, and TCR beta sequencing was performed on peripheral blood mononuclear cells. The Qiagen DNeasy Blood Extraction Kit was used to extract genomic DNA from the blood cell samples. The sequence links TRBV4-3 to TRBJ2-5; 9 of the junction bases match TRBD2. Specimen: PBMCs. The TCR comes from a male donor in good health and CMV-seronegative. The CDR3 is CASSLSASGTQETQYF. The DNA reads TGCGCCAGCAGCTTGTCGGCTAGCGGGACACAAGAGACCCAGTACTTC.